Sequencing of this T cell receptor (beta chain) was carried out in a study of blood T cells in healthy people across ages. Together with a sample-barcoded 5' primer, a J-beta primer mix was included in a second PCR lasting about 6 to 11 cycles. Each CDR3 protein is one row after TCRdb ran MiXCR on the 5' RACE reads. There are over a million distinct CDR3 sequences in the sample; more than 40% occur only once, and 18% lies in the top ten. The CDR3 covers 12 residues. The germline V gene has CDR1 MDHEN and CDR2 SYDVKM. Trimming shortened V by 3 bases and J by 7 bases, and 6 bases separated the two germline ends.

The TCR comes from an older woman in good health. What was sequenced was blood. This chain connects TRBV28 to TRBJ1-4; D ambiguous. Here the CDR3 DNA reads TGTGCCAGCAGTTTGTACAGTGAAAAACTGTTTTTT. It encodes CASSLYSEKLFF.